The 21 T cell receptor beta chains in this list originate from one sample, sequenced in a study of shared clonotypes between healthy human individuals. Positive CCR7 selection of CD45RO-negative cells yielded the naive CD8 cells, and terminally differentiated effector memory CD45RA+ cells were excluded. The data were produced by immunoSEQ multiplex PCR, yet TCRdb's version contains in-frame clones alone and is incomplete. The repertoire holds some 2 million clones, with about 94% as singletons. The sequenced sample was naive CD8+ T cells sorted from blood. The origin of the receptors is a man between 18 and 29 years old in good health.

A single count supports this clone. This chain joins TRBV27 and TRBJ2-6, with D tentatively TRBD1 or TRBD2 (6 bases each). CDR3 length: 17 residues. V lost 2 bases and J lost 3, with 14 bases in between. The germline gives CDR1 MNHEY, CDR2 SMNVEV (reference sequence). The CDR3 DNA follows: TGTGCCAGCAGTTTAGTGATGGGGGGCTATGGGGCCAACGTCCTGACTTTC. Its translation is CASSLVMGGYGANVLTF.

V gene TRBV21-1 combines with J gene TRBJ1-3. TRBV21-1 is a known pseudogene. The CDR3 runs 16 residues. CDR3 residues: CASSKVTILAGNTIYF. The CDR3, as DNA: TGTGCCAGCAGCAAGGTTACTATCCTCGCGGGAAACACCATATATTTT.

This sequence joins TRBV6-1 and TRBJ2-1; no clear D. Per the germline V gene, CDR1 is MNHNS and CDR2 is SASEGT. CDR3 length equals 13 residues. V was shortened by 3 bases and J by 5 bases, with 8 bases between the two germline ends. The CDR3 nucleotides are TGTGCCAGCAGTGATCGACGGCACAATGAGCAGTTCTTC. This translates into CASSDRRHNEQFF.

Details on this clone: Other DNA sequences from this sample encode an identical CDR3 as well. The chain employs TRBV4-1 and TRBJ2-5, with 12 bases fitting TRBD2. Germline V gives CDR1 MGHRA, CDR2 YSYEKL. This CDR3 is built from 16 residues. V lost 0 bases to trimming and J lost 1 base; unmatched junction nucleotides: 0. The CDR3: CASSQEGLAGQETQYF. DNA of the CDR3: TGCGCCAGCAGCCAAGAGGGACTAGCGGGCCAAGAGACCCAGTACTTC.

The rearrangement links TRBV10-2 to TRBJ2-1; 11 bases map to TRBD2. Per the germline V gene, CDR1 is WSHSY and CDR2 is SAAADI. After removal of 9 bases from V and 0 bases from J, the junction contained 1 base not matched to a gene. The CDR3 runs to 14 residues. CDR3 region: CASSGGASYNEQFF. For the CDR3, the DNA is TGCGCCAGTAGCGGGGGGGCCTCCTACAATGAGCAGTTCTTC.

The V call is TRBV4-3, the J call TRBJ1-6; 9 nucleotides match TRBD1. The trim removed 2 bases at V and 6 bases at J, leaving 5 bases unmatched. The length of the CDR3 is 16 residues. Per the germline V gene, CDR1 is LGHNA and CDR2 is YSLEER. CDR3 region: CASSQHRGRSNSPLHF. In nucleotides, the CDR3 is TGCGCCAGCAGCCAACACAGGGGGCGCAGTAATTCACCCCTCCACTTT.

The CDR3 DNA follows: TGTGCCAGCAGTGAAACGGTGGGGGCTTACACTGAAGCTTTCTTT. The encoded protein is CASSETVGAYTEAFF. The chain employs TRBV6-1 and TRBJ1-1; D is perhaps TRBD1 (6 bases). The CDR3 runs to 15 residues. V was trimmed by 2 bases and J by 3 bases, leaving 13 bases between them. Germline CDR1 is MNHNS and CDR2 is SASEGT.

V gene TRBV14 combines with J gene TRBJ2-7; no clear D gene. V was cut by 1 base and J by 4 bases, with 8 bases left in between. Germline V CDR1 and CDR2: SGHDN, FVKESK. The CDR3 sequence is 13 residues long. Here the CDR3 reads CASSQVFGYEQYF. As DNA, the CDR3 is TGTGCCAGCAGCCAAGTTTTCGGGTACGAGCAGTACTTC.

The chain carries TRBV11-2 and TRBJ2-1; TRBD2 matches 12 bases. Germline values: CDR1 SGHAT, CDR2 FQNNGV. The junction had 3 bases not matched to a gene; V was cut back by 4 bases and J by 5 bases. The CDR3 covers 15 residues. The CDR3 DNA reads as TGTGCCAGCAGCTCCTGGACTAGCGGGGACAATGAGCAGTTCTTC. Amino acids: CASSSWTSGDNEQFF.

The CDR3 protein is CASSLVEGAVTEAFF. In DNA, the CDR3 is TGTGCCAGCAGCTTAGTCGAGGGGGCAGTCACTGAAGCTTTCTTT. The J gene is TRBJ1-1, the V gene TRBV7-8; 7 bases line up with TRBD1. CDR1 and CDR2 from the germline V gene are SGHVS and FQNEAQ. V shed 1 base and J 4 bases; nucleotides not matched to a gene: 6. This CDR3 spans 15 amino acids.

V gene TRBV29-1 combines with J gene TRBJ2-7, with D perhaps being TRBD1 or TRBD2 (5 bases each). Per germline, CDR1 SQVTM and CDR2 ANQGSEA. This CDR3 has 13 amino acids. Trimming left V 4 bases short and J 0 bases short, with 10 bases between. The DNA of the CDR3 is TGCAGCGTTGGGGACGGGGACTCCTACGAGCAGTACTTC. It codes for CSVGDGDSYEQYF.

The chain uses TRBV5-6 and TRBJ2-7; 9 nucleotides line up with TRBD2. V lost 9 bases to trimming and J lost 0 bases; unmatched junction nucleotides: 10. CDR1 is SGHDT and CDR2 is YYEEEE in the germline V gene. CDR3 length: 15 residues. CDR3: CATQRGAASSYEQYF. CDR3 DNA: TGTGCCACCCAGCGGGGGGCCGCCAGCTCCTACGAGCAGTACTTC.

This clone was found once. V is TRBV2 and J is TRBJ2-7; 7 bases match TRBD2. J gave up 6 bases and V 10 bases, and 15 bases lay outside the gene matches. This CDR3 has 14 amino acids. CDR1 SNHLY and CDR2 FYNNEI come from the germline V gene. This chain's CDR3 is CAILLRVAGGEQYF. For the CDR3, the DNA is TGTGCCATCCTTTTGCGAGTAGCGGGCGGCGAGCAGTACTTC. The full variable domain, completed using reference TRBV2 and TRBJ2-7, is EPEVTQTPSHQVTQMGQEVILRCVPISNHLYFYWYRQILGQKVEFLVSFYNNEISEKSEIFDDQFSVERPDGSNFTLKIRSTKLEDSAMYFCAILLRVAGGEQYFGPGTRLTVT.

The CDR3 DNA follows: TGTGCCAGCGGACACGGACTAGCGGTCACCGGGGAGCTGTTTTTT. This translates into CASGHGLAVTGELFF. The chain recombines TRBV27 with TRBJ2-2; TRBD2 matches 10 bases. Germline V lookup: CDR1 MNHEY, CDR2 SMNVEV (reference sequence). The CDR3 consists of 15 residues. V was pared by 8 bases and J by 4 bases, with 7 bases of the junction left unmatched.

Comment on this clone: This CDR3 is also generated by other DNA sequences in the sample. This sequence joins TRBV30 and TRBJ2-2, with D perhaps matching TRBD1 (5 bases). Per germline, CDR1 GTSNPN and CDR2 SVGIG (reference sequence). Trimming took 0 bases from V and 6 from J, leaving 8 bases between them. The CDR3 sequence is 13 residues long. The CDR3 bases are TGTGCCTGGAGTGTTCAGGGTGCCGGGGAGCTGTTTTTT. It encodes CAWSVQGAGELFF. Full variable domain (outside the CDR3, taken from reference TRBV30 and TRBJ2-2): SQTIHQWPATLVQPVGSPLSLECTVEGTSNPNLYWYRQAAGRGLQLLFYSVGIGQISSEVPQNLSASRPQDRQFILSSKKLLLSDSGFYLCAWSVQGAGELFFGEGSRLTVL.

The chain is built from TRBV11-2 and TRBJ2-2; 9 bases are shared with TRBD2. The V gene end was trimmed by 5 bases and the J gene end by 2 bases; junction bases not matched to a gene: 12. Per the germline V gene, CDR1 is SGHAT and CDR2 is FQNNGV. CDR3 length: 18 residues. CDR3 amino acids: CASSPLSSGRANTGELFF. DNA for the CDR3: TGTGCCAGCAGCCCGTTGAGTAGCGGGAGAGCTAACACCGGGGAGCTGTTTTTT. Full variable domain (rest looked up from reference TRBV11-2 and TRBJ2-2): EAGVAQSPRYKIIEKRQSVAFWCNPISGHATLYWYQQILGQGPKLLIQFQNNGVVDDSQLPKDRFSAERLKGVDSTLKIQPAKLEDSAVYLCASSPLSSGRANTGELFFGEGSRLTVL.

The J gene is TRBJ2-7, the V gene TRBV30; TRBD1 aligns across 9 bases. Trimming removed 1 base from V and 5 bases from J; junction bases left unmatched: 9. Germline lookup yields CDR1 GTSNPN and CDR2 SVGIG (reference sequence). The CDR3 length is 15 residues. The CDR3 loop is CAWSDRDRETHEQYF. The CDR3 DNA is TGTGCCTGGAGTGACCGGGACAGGGAGACCCACGAGCAGTACTTC.

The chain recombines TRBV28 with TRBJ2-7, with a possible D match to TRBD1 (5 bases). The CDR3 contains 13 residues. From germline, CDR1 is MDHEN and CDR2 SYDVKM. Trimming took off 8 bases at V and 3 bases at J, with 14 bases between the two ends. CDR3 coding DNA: TGTGCCAGCGAATATGGCAGGGACTACGAGCAGTACTTC. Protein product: CASEYGRDYEQYF.

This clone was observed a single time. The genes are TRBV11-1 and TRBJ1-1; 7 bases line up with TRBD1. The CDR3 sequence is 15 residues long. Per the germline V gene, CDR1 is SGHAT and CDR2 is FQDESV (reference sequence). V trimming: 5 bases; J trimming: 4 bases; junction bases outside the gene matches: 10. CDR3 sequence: CASSPGGVGGTEAFF. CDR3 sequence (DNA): TGTGCCAGCAGCCCAGGGGGAGTAGGGGGCACTGAAGCTTTCTTT.

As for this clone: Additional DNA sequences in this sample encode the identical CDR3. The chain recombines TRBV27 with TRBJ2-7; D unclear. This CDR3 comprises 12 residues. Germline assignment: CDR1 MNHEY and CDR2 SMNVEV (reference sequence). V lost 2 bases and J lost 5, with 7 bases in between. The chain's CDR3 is CASSLGPDEQYF. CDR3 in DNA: TGTGCCAGCAGTTTAGGTCCCGACGAGCAGTACTTC.

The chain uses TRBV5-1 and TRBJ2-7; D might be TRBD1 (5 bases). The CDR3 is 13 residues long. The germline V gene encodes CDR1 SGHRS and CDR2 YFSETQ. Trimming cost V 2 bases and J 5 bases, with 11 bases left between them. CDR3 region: CASSFPGSNEQYF. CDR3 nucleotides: TGCGCCAGCAGCTTCCCAGGGTCCAACGAGCAGTACTTC.